The source of this T cell receptor beta chain is a study of molecular identifiers for immune sequencing clone quantification. Naive CD8 T cells, phenotype CD8+CD4-CCR7+CD45RA+, were sorted. Previously reported methods and listed TCR primers produced the bulk TCR libraries. TCRdb re-called the PCR reads through MiXCR, storing one row per CDR3 protein. Of under 350,000 distinct CDR3 sequences in the sample, roughly 24% were seen once. In germline, CDR1 is SEHNR, CDR2 FQNEAQ (reference sequence). Unmatched junction bases numbered 6, after V lost 5 bases and J lost 7 bases. This CDR3 is built from 15 residues. Points on this clonotype: Its antigen remains unknown.

Study-wide results and caveats: Clones carrying above 20 RNA copies accounted for over 99% of effector molecules, under 1% in naive cells.

Input material: naive CD8+ T cells from blood, with Jurkat cell RNA spiked in. Subset defined: FACS-sorted CD8+CD4-CCR7+CD45RA+ naive T cells. The V and J genes are TRBV7-9 and TRBJ1-6; 9 bases match TRBD1. The TCR was taken from a human donor in good health. Some libraries in this study had Jurkat cell RNA spiked in. In DNA form, the CDR3 reads TGTGCCAGCAGCATCAGGGACAGGGAGAATTCACCCCTCCACTTT. This translates into CASSIRDRENSPLHF.